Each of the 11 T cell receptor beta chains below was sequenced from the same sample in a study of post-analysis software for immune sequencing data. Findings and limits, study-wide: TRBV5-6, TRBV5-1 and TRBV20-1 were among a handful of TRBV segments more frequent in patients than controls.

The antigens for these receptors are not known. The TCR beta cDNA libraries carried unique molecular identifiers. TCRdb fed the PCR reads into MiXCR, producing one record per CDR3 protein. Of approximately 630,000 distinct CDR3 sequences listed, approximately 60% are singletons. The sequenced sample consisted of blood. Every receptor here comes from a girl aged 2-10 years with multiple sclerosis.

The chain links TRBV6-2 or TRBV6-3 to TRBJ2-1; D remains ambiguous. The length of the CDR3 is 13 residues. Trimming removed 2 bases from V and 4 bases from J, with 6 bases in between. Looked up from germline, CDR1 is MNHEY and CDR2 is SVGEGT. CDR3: CASSYTDYNEQFF. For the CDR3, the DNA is TGTGCCAGCAGTTACACCGATTACAATGAGCAGTTCTTC.

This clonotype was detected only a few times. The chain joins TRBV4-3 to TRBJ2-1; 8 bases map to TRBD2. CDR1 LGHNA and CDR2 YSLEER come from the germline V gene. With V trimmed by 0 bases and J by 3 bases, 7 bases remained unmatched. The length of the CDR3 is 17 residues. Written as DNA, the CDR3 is TGCGCCAGCAGCCAAGATGCCCGGGGGGGCTTCTACAATGAGCAGTTCTTC. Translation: CASSQDARGGFYNEQFF.

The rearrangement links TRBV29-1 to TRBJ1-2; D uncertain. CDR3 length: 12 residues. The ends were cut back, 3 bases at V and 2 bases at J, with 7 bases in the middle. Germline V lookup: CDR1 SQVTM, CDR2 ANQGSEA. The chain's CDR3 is CSVEAENYGYTF. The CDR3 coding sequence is TGCAGCGTTGAGGCGGAGAACTATGGCTACACCTTC.

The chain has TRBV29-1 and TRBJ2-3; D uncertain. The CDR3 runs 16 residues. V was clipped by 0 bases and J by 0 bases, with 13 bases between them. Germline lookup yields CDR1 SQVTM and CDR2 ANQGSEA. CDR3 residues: CSVEDPPRHSTDTQYF. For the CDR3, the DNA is TGCAGCGTTGAAGACCCCCCGCGCCACAGCACAGATACGCAGTATTTT.

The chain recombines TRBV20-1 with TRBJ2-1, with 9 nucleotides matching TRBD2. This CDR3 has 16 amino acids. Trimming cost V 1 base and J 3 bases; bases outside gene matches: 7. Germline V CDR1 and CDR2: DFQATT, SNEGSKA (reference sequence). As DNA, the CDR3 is TGCAGTGCTAGAGGCGGAAGCGGGGGGAACTACAATGAGCAGTTCTTC. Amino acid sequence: CSARGGSGGNYNEQFF.

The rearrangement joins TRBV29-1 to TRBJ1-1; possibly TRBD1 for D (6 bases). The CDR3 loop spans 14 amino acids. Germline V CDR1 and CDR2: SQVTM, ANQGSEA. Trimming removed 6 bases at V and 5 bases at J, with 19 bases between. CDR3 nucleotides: TGCAGCGTGGGGGGGCTAAATGGGAAGACTGAAGCTTTCTTT. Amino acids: CSVGGLNGKTEAFF.

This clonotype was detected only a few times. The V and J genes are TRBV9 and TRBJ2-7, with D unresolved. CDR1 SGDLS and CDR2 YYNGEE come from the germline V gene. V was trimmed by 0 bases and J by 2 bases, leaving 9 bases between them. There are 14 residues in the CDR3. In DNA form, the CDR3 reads TGTGCCAGCAGCGTAGCATCCGCAACCTACGAGCAGTACTTC. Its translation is CASSVASATYEQYF.

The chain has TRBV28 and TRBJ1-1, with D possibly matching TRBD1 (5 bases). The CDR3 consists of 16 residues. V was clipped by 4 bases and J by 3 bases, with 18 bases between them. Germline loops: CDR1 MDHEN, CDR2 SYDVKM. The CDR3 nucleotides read TGTGCCAGCAGTTCACAGGACAAGGGACGGTACACTGAAGCTTTCTTT. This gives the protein CASSSQDKGRYTEAFF.

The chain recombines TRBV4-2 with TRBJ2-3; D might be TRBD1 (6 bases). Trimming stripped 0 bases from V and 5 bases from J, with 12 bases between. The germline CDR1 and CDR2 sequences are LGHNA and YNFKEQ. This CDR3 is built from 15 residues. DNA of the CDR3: TGTGCCAGCAGCCAAGATGGAGTACAGGGAGATACGCAGTATTTT. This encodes CASSQDGVQGDTQYF.

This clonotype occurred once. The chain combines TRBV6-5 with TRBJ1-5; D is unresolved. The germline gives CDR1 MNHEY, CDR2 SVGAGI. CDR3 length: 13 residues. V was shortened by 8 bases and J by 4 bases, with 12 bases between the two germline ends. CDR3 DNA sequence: TGTGCCAGCGCGCCGGCAGAGAATCAGCCCCAGCATTTT. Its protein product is CASAPAENQPQHF.

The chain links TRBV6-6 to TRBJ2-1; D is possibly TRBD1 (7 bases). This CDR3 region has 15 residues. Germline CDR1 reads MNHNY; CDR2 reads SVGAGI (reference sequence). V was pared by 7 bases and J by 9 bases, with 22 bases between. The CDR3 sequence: CASTDYWAGGGEQFF. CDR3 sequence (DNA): TGTGCCAGCACCGATTACTGGGCAGGGGGAGGTGAGCAGTTCTTC.